This T cell receptor beta chain was sequenced for a study of blood T cell repertoires in COVID-19. On the study more broadly: The United States, Italy and Spain supplied acute and convalescent COVID-19 samples. From T cells, B-cell-depleted T cells, or PBMCs came the material, which was cDNA or gDNA.

Method: immunoSEQ multiplex PCR; TCRdb's copy keeps in-frame clones and lacks some. The repertoire holds around 120,000 clones, with roughly four fifths as singletons. V lost 1 base, J lost 8 bases, and 23 bases lay in between. The CDR3 runs to 17 residues. Germline CDR1 is LGHDT and CDR2 is YNNKEL (reference sequence). Sequenced material: peripheral blood. This TCR came from a middle-aged man with acute or convalescent COVID-19. The chain combines TRBV3-1 (or the pseudogene TRBV3-2) with TRBJ1-2, with D perhaps matching TRBD1 (5 bases). The CDR3 region is CASSQAPGPGGERGYTF. The CDR3 DNA sequence: TGTGCCAGCAGCCAAGCCCCAGGGCCGGGGGGGGAGCGAGGCTACACCTTC.